The present T cell receptor beta chain was sequenced within a study of blood T cell repertoires in COVID-19. The overall study: Some COVID-19 samples were acute and others convalescent; all came from the United States, Italy and Spain. Nucleic acid was either cDNA or gDNA, and it came from T cells, B-cell-depleted T cells, or PBMCs.

Under the authors' procedure: Estimated nucleated cell counts came from reference gene primer amplification. Clones were sequenced by immunoSEQ multiplex PCR, and TCRdb holds only the in-frame ones, with some missing. The V and J calls and clone size come from that table; D and trimming were worked out from the DNA. The table lists about 20,000 clones, roughly nine tenths of them singletons. This clone was seen a single time. V shed 6 bases, J shed 7 bases, and the junction held 11 bases outside the gene matches. The germline CDR1 and CDR2 sequences are LNHDA and SQIVND (reference sequence). The CDR3 is 16 residues long.

V usage is TRBV19 and J usage is TRBJ2-2; 10 nucleotides line up with TRBD2. This receptor was identified in a human donor in a cohort sampled during active COVID-19. Sequenced input: peripheral blood. In DNA, the CDR3 is TGTGCCAGTAGGTCCAGCGGGGGGGCCTTTAACGGGGAGCTGTTTTTT. Protein: CASRSSGGAFNGELFF.